Detailed here is one TCR beta chain. The sample belongs to a study of shared clonotypes between healthy human individuals. Overall study context: Per donor, three plates held CD4 naive cells, three held CD4 memory, two held CD8 naive and one held CD8 memory.

CD45RO-negative, CCR7-selected cells formed the naive CD8 fraction, which excluded terminally differentiated effector memory CD45RA+ cells. Deep-level settings were used for running the assay. The genomic DNA of each subset was split evenly across several immunoSEQ plates. Per the study methods: With immunoSEQ giving junction-only sequences and no quality scores, filtering differed. Profiled with immunoSEQ multiplex PCR; TCRdb holds only in-frame clones, not every one. That table supplies the V and J calls and clone size; D and trimming were determined from the DNA. Among about 2.1 million clones listed, 80% to 95% were seen once. The germline V gene has CDR1 LGHNA and CDR2 YNFKEQ. V was cut by 0 bases and J by 6 bases, with 10 bases left in between. This CDR3 comprises 14 residues.

The sequenced sample consisted of naive CD8+ T cells from PBMCs. The clonotype comes from a man aged 18 to 35 in good health. Some clones in this sample may be carry-over from other donors' samples. The genes are TRBV4-2 and TRBJ2-3, with D unresolved. In DNA form, the CDR3 reads TGTGCCAGCAGCCAAGATCTCATGCGGGATACGCAGTATTTT. It yields the protein CASSQDLMRDTQYF.